Listed below are T cell receptor beta chains from one sample, sequenced in a study of response to subunit inactivated influenza vaccine. TCRdb reprocessed the RT-PCR reads via MiXCR and lists one record per CDR3 protein. The data contain more than 600,000 distinct CDR3 sequences, roughly 18% of them singletons. The source was PBMCs from blood, collected less than 6 days after vaccination. The receptor set was obtained from a middle-aged man who received an inactivated influenza vaccine. Each CDR3 is given with its conserved first and last residue. A D gene is named only where the DNA matches it firmly.

TRBV6-2/TRBV6-3	NA	TRBJ2-7	CASSQRQNGEQYF
TRBV27	NA	TRBJ1-2	CASSLSVLNYGYTF
TRBV24-1	NA	TRBJ2-1	CATSDSQDRPYNEQFF
TRBV7-9	NA	TRBJ2-1	CASSWAQPGNEQFF
TRBV2	NA	TRBJ2-1	CASSEEGSEQFF
TRBV12-3/TRBV12-4	TRBD2	TRBJ2-3	CASSALAGLGADTQYF
TRBV7-2	NA	TRBJ2-6	CASSEWHSGANVLTF
TRBV5-6	TRBD1	TRBJ2-5	CASSSERTGEIETQYF
TRBV5-6	NA	TRBJ2-2	CASSLKPLNTGELFF
TRBV25-1	NA	TRBJ2-1	CASSDLRDTNNEQFF